This T cell receptor (beta chain) was captured by sequencing in a study of T cells in Graves' hyperthyroidism and ophthalmopathy. Germline values: CDR1 KGHDR, CDR2 SFDVKD. J was trimmed by 2 bases and V by 4 bases; bases with no gene match: 4. The CDR3 has 16 amino acids. RNA transcripts yielded amplified TCR beta CDR3 regions. TCR CDR3 regions were first amplified by RT-PCR with HTBI primers. TCRdb itself ran the multiplex PCR reads through MiXCR, one entry per CDR3 protein. This sample carries hundreds of thousands of distinct CDR3 sequences, approximately 14% of them seen once, and the ten largest clones take roughly 10%. Study observations and caveats: The majority of expanded thyroid clonotypes above 0.001 also appeared in blood.

In its sample, this clonotype was seen many times. Its specificity is not known. Stable Graves' hyperthyroidism denoted no ophthalmopathy progression over 18 months. Lactation, pregnancy, other autoimmune disease or uncontrolled infection led to exclusion of patients. Diagnosis relied on clinical symptoms, serum thyroxine and TRAb, thyroid ultrasound and orbital computed tomography. The gene calls are TRBV24-1 and TRBJ2-3, with TRBD2 matching over 11 bases. The TCR was taken from a woman aged 18-30 years with Graves' hyperthyroidism. The sample was blood. As DNA, the CDR3 is TGTGCCACCAGTGAAGGGACTAGCGGTTTCACAGATACGCAGTATTTT. Protein sequence: CATSEGTSGFTDTQYF.